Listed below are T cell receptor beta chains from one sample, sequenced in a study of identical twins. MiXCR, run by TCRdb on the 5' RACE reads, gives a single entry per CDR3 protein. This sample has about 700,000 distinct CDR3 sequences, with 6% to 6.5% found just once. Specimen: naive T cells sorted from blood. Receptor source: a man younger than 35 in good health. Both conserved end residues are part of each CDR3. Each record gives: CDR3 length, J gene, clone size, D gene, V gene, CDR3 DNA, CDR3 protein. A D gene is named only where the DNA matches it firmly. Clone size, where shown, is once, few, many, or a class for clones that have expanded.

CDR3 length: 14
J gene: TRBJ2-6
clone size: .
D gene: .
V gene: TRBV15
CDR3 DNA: TGTGCCACCAGCAGAGTCGGTGGGGCCAACGTCCTGACTTTC
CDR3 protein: CATSRVGGANVLTF

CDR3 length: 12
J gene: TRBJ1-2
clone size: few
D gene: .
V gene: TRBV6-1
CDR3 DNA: TGTGCCGCACGGTCTACTAAGAATGGCTACACCTTC
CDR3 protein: CAARSTKNGYTF

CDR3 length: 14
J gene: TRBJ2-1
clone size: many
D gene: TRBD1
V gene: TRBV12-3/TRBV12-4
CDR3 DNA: TGTGCCAGCACCCTTGGGGACAGAAACAATGAGCAGTTCTTC
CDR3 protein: CASTLGDRNNEQFF

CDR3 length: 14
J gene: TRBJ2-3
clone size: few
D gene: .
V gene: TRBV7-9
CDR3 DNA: TGTGCCAGCAGCTTATTACTGGGCACAGATACGCAGTATTTT
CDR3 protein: CASSLLLGTDTQYF

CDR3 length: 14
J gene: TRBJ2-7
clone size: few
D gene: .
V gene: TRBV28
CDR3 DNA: TGTGCCAGCAGTTACTGGGGGGTATCCTACGAGCAGTACTTC
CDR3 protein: CASSYWGVSYEQYF

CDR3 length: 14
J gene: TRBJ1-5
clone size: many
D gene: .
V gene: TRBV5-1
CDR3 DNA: TGCGCCAGCAGCTCCGGGACACCCAATCAGCCCCAGCATTTT
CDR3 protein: CASSSGTPNQPQHF

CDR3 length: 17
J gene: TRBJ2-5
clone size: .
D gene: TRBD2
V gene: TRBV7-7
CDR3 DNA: TGTGCCAGCAGCCCTGGACTAGCGGGAGTTAAACAAGAGACCCAGTACTTC
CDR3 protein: CASSPGLAGVKQETQYF

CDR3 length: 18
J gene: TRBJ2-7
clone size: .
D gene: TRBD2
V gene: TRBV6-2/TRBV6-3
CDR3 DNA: TGTGCCAGCAGTTACTCCGTCACTCCGGGACTAGAGTCCTACGAGCAGTACTTC
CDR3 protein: CASSYSVTPGLESYEQYF

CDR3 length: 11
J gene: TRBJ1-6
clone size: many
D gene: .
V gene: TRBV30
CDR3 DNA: TGTGCCTGGAGTGTAGGGTCACCCCTCCACTTT
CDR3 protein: CAWSVGSPLHF

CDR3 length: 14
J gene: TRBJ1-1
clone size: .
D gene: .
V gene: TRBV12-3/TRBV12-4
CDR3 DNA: TGTGCCAGCAGTAAAACCCGGGGGAACACTGAAGCTTTCTTT
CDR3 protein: CASSKTRGNTEAFF

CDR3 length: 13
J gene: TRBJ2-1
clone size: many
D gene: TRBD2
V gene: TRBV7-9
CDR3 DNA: TGTGCCAGCAGCTACCGGACTAGCGGTGAGCAGTTCTTC
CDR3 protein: CASSYRTSGEQFF

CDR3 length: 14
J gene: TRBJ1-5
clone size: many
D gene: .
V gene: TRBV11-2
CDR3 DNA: TGTGCCAGCAGCTTAGCCGGGGTGAATCAGCCCCAGCATTTT
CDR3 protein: CASSLAGVNQPQHF

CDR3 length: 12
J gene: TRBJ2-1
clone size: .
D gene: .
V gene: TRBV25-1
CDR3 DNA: TGTGCCAGCAGTCCTAGACACGATGAGCAGTTCTTC
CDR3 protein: CASSPRHDEQFF

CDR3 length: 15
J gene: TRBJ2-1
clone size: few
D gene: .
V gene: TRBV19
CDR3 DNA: TGTGCCAGTAGTATTGGCGGGACCTCCTACAATGAGCAGTTCTTC
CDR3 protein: CASSIGGTSYNEQFF

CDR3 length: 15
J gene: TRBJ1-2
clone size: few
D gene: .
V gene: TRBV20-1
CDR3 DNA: TGCAGTGCTAGAGAAAGGGCGAAGGGAAATTATGGCTACACCTTC
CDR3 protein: CSARERAKGNYGYTF

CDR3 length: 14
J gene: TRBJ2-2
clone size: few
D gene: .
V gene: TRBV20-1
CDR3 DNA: TGCAGTGCTAGAACCCCCGACGGGGAGGGGGAGCTGTTTTTT
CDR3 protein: CSARTPDGEGELFF

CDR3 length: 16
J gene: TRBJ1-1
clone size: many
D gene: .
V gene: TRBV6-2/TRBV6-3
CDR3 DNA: TGTGCCAGCAGTTACAACCCCTTTACGGCGAACACTGAAGCTTTCTTT
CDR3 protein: CASSYNPFTANTEAFF

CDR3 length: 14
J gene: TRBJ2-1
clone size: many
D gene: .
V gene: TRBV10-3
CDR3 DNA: TGTGCCATCAGTGATCCAGGGATCTGGAATGAGCAGTTCTTC
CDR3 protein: CAISDPGIWNEQFF

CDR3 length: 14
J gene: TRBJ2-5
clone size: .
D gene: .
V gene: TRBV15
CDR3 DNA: TGTGCCACCAGCAACCCCCGCAGTCAAGAGACCCAGTACTTC
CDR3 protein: CATSNPRSQETQYF

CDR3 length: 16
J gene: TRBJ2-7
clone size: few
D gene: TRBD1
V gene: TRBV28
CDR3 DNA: TGTGCCAGCTGCGCCCCCGGGGCAGGGGGCACTTGCGAGCAGTACTTC
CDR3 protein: CASCAPGAGGTCEQYF

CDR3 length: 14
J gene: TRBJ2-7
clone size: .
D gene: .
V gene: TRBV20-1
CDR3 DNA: TGCAGTGCTAGTTTAGGCAACTACGACGACGAGCAGTACTTC
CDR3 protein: CSASLGNYDDEQYF

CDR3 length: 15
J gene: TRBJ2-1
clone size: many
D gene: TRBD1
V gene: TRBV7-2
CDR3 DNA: TGTGCCAGCAGTCCGCAGGGGGCGTTCTACAATGAGCAGTTCTTC
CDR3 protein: CASSPQGAFYNEQFF

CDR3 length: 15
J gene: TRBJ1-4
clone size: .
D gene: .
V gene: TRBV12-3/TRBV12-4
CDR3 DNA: TGTGCCAGCAGCCACGGGCAGATACTTAATGAAAAACTGTTTTTT
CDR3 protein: CASSHGQILNEKLFF

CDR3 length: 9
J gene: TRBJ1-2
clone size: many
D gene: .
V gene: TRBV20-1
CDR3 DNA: TGCAGTGCTGCAAATGGCTACACCTTC
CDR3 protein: CSAANGYTF

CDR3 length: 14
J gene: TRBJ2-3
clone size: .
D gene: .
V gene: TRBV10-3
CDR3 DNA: TGTGCCATCGCCCACCCAGGGCGCACAGATACGCAGTATTTT
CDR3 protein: CAIAHPGRTDTQYF

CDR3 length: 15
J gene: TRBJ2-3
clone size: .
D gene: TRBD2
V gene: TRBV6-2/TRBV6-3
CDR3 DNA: TGTGCCAGCACGGGGAGCGGGAGTCTGACAGATACGCAGTATTTT
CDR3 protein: CASTGSGSLTDTQYF

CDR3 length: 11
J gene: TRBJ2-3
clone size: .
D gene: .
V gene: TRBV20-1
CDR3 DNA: TGCAGTGCTAGAGATCTGTGGACGCAGTATTTT
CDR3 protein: CSARDLWTQYF

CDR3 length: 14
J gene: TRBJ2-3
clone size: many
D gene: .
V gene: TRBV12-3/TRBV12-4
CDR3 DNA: TGTGCCAGCAGAATCCACAGGAGGACAGATACGCAGTATTTT
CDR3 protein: CASRIHRRTDTQYF

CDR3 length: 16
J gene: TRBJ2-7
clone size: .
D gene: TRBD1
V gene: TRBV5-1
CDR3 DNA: TGCGCCAGCAGCTTGTCCCCCACAGGGGATCTAAACGAGCAGTACTTC
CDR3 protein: CASSLSPTGDLNEQYF

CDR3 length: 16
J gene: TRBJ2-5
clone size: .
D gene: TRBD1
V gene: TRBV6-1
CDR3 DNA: TGTGCCAGCAGAAGCACCCGGGACAGGGGGGGAGAGACCCAGTACTTC
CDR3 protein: CASRSTRDRGGETQYF

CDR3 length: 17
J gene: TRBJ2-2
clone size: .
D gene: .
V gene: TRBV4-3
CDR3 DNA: TGCGCCAGCAGCCAAGAAGGGGGGCTGAGTTACACCGGGGAGCTGTTTTTT
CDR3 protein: CASSQEGGLSYTGELFF

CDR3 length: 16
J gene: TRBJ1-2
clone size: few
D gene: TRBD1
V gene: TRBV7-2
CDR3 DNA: TGTGCCAGCAGCTTAGGGGACAGGATTTCGGGGCATGGCTACACCTTC
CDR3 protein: CASSLGDRISGHGYTF

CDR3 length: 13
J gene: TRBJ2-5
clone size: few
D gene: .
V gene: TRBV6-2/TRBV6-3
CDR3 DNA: TGTGCCAGCAGTTACTCGCTAGGGAAGACCCAGTACTTC
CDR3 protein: CASSYSLGKTQYF

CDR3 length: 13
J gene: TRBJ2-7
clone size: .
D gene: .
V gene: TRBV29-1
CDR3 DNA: TGCAGCGTTGCGCAGGGGGGAGCCTACGAGCAGTACTTC
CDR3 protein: CSVAQGGAYEQYF

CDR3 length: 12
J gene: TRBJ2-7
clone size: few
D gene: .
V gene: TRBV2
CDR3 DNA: TGTGCCAGCGGAGGCAGCACCTACGAGCAGTACTTC
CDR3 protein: CASGGSTYEQYF

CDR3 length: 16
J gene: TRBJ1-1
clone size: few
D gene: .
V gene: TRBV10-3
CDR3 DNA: TGTGCCATCAGTGGACCCGGGGGAAAAGGCAACACTGAAGCTTTCTTT
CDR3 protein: CAISGPGGKGNTEAFF

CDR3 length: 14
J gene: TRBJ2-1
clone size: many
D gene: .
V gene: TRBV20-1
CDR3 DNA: TGCAGTGCTATTGGGGCTGAAAACCTCAATGAGCAGTTCTTC
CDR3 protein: CSAIGAENLNEQFF

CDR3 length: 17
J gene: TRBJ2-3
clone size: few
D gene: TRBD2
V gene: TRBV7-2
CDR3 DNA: TGTGCCAAAGGACTAGCGGGAGGTCCGGGGCACACAGATACGCAGTATTTT
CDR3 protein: CAKGLAGGPGHTDTQYF

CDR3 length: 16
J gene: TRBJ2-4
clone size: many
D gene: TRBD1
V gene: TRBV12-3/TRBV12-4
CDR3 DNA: TGTGCCAGCAGTTCCCGGACAGGGGGAGGCAAAAACATTCAGTACTTC
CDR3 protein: CASSSRTGGGKNIQYF

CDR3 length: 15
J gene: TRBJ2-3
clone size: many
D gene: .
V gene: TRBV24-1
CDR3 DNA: TGTGCCACCAGTGAGGGCGGAGCGAGCACAGATACGCAGTATTTT
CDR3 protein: CATSEGGASTDTQYF

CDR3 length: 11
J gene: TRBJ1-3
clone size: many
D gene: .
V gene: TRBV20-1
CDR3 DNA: TGCAGTGCTGCCCTTGGGGGGGCCATATATTTT
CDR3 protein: CSAALGGAIYF

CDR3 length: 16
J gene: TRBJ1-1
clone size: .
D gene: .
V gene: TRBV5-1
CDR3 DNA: TGCGCCAGCAGCTTGGGGTCGGCCAAAGGGAACACTGAAGCTTTCTTT
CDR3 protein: CASSLGSAKGNTEAFF

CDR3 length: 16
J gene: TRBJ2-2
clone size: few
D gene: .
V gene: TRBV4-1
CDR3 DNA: TGCGCCAGCAGCCAAGGGCCGGGAACGAACACCGGGGAGCTGTTTTTT
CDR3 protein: CASSQGPGTNTGELFF

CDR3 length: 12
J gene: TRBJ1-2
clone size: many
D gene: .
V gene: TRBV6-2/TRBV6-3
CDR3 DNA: TGTGCCAGCACTGGGAGTCTCTATGGCTACACCTTC
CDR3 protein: CASTGSLYGYTF

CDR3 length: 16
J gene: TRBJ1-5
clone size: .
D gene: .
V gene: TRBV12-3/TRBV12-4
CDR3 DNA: TGTGCCAGCAGTGGTCGACAGAGGGGTAGCAATCAGCCCCAGCATTTT
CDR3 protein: CASSGRQRGSNQPQHF